This T cell receptor (beta chain) appears in the sequencing data of a study of blood T cells in healthy people across ages. Using a J-beta primer mix together with a sample-barcoded 5' primer, a second PCR was run for about 7 to 12 cycles. A single record per CDR3 protein comes from TCRdb applying MiXCR to the 5' RACE reads. The sample yields 580,000 or so distinct CDR3 sequences, under 55% seen once. CDR3 length equals 15 residues. The germline V and J ends were trimmed by 0 bases and 10 bases, with 13 bases remaining between them. Looked up from germline, CDR1 is SEHNR and CDR2 is FQNEAQ (reference sequence). Each sample provided at least 6 micrograms of extracted total RNA.

The sequenced sample was blood. This sequence joins TRBV7-9 and TRBJ1-6; D remains ambiguous. The TCR comes from an older man in good health. This CDR3 reads CASSLAGTVGSPLHF. CDR3 sequence (DNA): TGTGCCAGCAGCTTAGCGGGCACGGTCGGATCACCCCTCCACTTT.